Below, 30 T cell receptor beta chains from the same sample are listed, as sequenced in a study of T-cell reconstitution after alpha-beta-depleted transplantation in children. During its preparation, the TCRbeta library received unique molecular identifiers. TCRdb re-analysed the PCR reads in MiXCR, keeping a single row per CDR3 protein. The data show 700,000 or so distinct CDR3 sequences, around 13% seen once. Specimen: PBMCs, collected before TCRalphabeta/CD19-depleted stem cell transplant. The receptors stem from a girl aged 2 to 9 with congenital amegakaryocytic thrombocytopenia, due to receive a stem cell transplant.

The sample holds a few counts of this clonotype. CDR3 nucleotides: TGTGCCAGCAGTTTGGAGGGCTCCTATAATTCACCCCTCCACTTT. Translation: CASSLEGSYNSPLHF. The rearrangement uses TRBV12-3 or TRBV12-4 and TRBJ1-6, with no clear D. Trimming took 3 bases from V and 0 from J, leaving 6 bases between them. This CDR3 spans 15 amino acids.

The chain employs TRBV19 and TRBJ1-2, with TRBD1 matching 11 bases. Looked up from germline, CDR1 is LNHDA and CDR2 is SQIVND (reference sequence). The CDR3 has 14 amino acids. J lost 4 bases, V lost 7 bases, and 5 bases had no gene match. The CDR3: CASTGTGGAYGYTF. CDR3 DNA sequence: TGTGCCAGTACGGGGACAGGGGGTGCCTATGGCTACACCTTC. Full variable domain (missing parts from reference TRBV19 and TRBJ1-2): DGGITQSPKYLFRKEGQNVTLSCEQNLNHDAMYWYRQDPGQGLRLIYYSQIVNDFQKGDIAEGYSVSREKKESFPLTVTSAQKNPTAFYLCASTGTGGAYGYTFGSGTRLTVV.

This clonotype was picked up many times. The genes are TRBV29-1 and TRBJ2-3, with a weak D call TRBD1 (5 bases). V lost 4 bases to trimming and J lost 2 bases, with 10 bases between them. Germline V gene data show CDR1 as SQVTM and CDR2 as ANQGSEA. The CDR3 has 13 amino acids. CDR3 sequence: CSVVQAPTDTQYF. The CDR3 DNA follows: TGCAGCGTTGTACAGGCTCCCACAGATACGCAGTATTTT.

V is TRBV20-1 and J is TRBJ2-1; TRBD1 might be the D (5 bases). The CDR3 runs 13 residues. The V end lost 1 base, the J end lost 6 bases, and 10 bases lay between the germline ends. The germline gives CDR1 DFQATT, CDR2 SNEGSKA (reference sequence). The CDR3 sequence: CSARAGRANEQFF. Here the CDR3 DNA reads TGCAGTGCTAGAGCGGGCAGGGCCAATGAGCAGTTCTTC.

This clonotype was detected a few times. The V and J genes are TRBV7-8 and TRBJ1-2; perhaps TRBD1 as D (5 bases). Trimming pared 0 bases from V and 6 bases from J, leaving 23 bases between. Germline loops: CDR1 SGHVS, CDR2 FQNEAQ. The CDR3 contains 18 residues. Written as DNA, the CDR3 is TGTGCCAGCAGCTTAGCGCATAGGGGTGAGGATGTATTTGATGGCTACACCTTC. As protein: CASSLAHRGEDVFDGYTF.

The CDR3 is CASSLEWLAGGPYEQFF. Written as DNA, the CDR3 is TGCGCCAGCAGCTTGGAGTGGCTAGCGGGAGGGCCCTATGAGCAGTTCTTC. This sequence joins TRBV5-1 and TRBJ2-1, with 12 bases fitting TRBD2. V shed 0 bases, J shed 8 bases, and the junction held 9 bases outside the gene matches. The germline V gene has CDR1 SGHRS and CDR2 YFSETQ. The CDR3 runs 17 residues.

This clonotype was seen ten or more times. J is TRBJ2-3 and V is TRBV6-2 or TRBV6-3; D not certain. CDR3 size: 14 residues. Germline-derived CDR1 and CDR2 are MNHEY and SVGEGT. Trimming cost V 5 bases and J 3 bases, with 12 bases left between them. The DNA for the CDR3 is TGTGCCAGCAGTGTTCGCCGGAAGACAGATACGCAGTATTTT. It encodes CASSVRRKTDTQYF.

This clonotype was recorded many times. V usage is TRBV29-1 and J usage is TRBJ2-1; 14 bases agree with TRBD2. Germline V lookup: CDR1 SQVTM, CDR2 ANQGSEA. The CDR3 loop spans 15 amino acids. The J segment lost 7 bases and the V segment lost 7 bases, leaving 9 bases of the junction unmatched. The CDR3 region is CSAEGLAGDVNEQFF. The CDR3 DNA reads TGCAGCGCCGAGGGACTAGCGGGAGATGTTAATGAGCAGTTCTTC.

The V call is TRBV30, the J call TRBJ2-3; TRBD2 matches 14 bases. The CDR3 length is 15 residues. V dropped 2 bases and J dropped 5; count of bases not matched to a gene: 3. The germline V gene has CDR1 GTSNPN and CDR2 SVGIG (reference sequence). CDR3 sequence reads: CAWSPGLAGGDTQYF. In nucleotides, the CDR3 is TGTGCCTGGAGTCCCGGACTAGCGGGAGGAGATACGCAGTATTTT.

V gene TRBV20-1 combines with J gene TRBJ2-1; 11 bases map to TRBD2. CDR3 size: 15 residues. The germline V gene has CDR1 DFQATT and CDR2 SNEGSKA (reference sequence). The J segment lost 6 bases and the V segment lost 5 bases, leaving 9 bases of the junction unmatched. The chain's CDR3 is CSALPLAGGPNEQFF. For the CDR3, the DNA is TGCAGTGCTCTCCCGCTAGCGGGAGGCCCCAATGAGCAGTTCTTC.

The sample holds many counts of this clonotype. The chain combines TRBV5-1 with TRBJ1-1; 9 nucleotides agree with TRBD1. CDR1 and CDR2 (germline): SGHRS, YFSETQ. This CDR3 contains 14 residues. V lost 4 bases, J lost 3 bases, and 4 bases stayed unmatched. CDR3 nucleotides: TGCGCCAGCAGCCCCTGGACAGGGGACACTGAAGCTTTCTTT. It codes for CASSPWTGDTEAFF.

The chain links TRBV6-2 or TRBV6-3 to TRBJ2-2; TRBD2 is a possible D gene (6 bases). Looked up from germline, CDR1 is MNHEY and CDR2 is SVGEGT. V was clipped by 6 bases and J by 1 base, with 6 bases between them. The CDR3 contains 13 residues. The CDR3 DNA reads TGTGCCAGCAGGACTAGGAACACCGGGGAGCTGTTTTTT. Its protein is CASRTRNTGELFF.

This sequence joins TRBV14 and TRBJ1-3; no clear D gene. Between the trimmed V and J ends, which lost 2 bases and 0 bases, there was a span of 2 bases. The germline CDR1 and CDR2 sequences are SGHDN and FVKESK. This CDR3 has 13 residues. CDR3 sequence: CASSQYSGNTIYF. In DNA form, the CDR3 reads TGTGCCAGCAGCCAATACTCTGGAAACACCATATATTTT.

This clonotype was counted ten times or more. The V call is TRBV6-1, the J call TRBJ2-3; 7 bases align to TRBD2. The CDR3 length is 13 residues. The germline gives CDR1 MNHNS, CDR2 SASEGT. Germline trimming cut 8 bases from V and 5 bases from J; bases unmatched to any gene: 7. The CDR3 protein is CASGGGSRDTQYF. CDR3 nucleotide sequence: TGTGCCAGCGGCGGGGGTTCTAGAGATACGCAGTATTTT.

This clonotype was detected a few times. CDR3 sequence: CASSVLPGLAGSGHEQYF. The CDR3 nucleotides are TGCGCCAGCAGCGTACTTCCGGGACTAGCGGGATCAGGCCACGAGCAGTACTTC. The chain links TRBV5-1 to TRBJ2-7, with 13 nucleotides matching TRBD2. Trimming at V came to 4 bases and at J to 5 bases, leaving 15 bases not matched to a gene. The germline gives CDR1 SGHRS, CDR2 YFSETQ. The CDR3 runs 18 residues. The whole variable domain, filled in from reference TRBV5-1 and TRBJ2-7, reads KAGVTQTPRYLIKTRGQQVTLSCSPISGHRSVSWYQQTPGQGLQFLFEYFSETQRNKGNFPGRFSGRQFSNSRSEMNVSTLELGDSALYLCASSVLPGLAGSGHEQYFGPGTRLTVT.

This clonotype appeared a few times. The V gene is TRBV5-1, the J gene TRBJ2-1; TRBD2 matches 12 bases. The CDR3 spans 16 residues. J gave up 5 bases and V 4 bases, and 7 bases lay outside the gene matches. CDR1 is SGHRS, CDR2 YFSETQ, per germline. The CDR3 region is CASSPGTSGRNNEQFF. The CDR3 DNA sequence: TGCGCCAGCAGCCCGGGGACTAGCGGGCGCAACAATGAGCAGTTCTTC.

Comments on this clonotype: A read error is possible here, since a much larger clone lies one base away. V is TRBV27 and J is TRBJ1-5, with D uncertain. The CDR3 extends over 13 amino acids. The ends were cut back, 3 bases at V and 3 bases at J, with 6 bases in the middle. Germline V gene data show CDR1 as MNHEY and CDR2 as SMNVEV (reference sequence). This CDR3 reads CASSFGNNQPQHF. The CDR3 DNA is TGTGCCAGCAGTTTCGGGAACAATCAGCCCCAGCATTTT.

The chain carries TRBV30 and TRBJ2-2; D may be TRBD2 (5 bases). The CDR3 sequence is 14 residues long. Germline V CDR1 and CDR2: GTSNPN, SVGIG (reference sequence). Deletions cut 0 bases from V and 7 bases from J, with 12 bases between. The chain's CDR3 is CAWSVPYRGGELFF. CDR3 sequence (DNA): TGTGCCTGGAGTGTTCCGTACCGGGGCGGGGAGCTGTTTTTT. The variable domain in full, completed from reference TRBV30 and TRBJ2-2, reads SQTIHQWPATLVQPVGSPLSLECTVEGTSNPNLYWYRQAAGRGLQLLFYSVGIGQISSEVPQNLSASRPQDRQFILSSKKLLLSDSGFYLCAWSVPYRGGELFFGEGSRLTVL.

This clonotype was seen a few times. The V gene is TRBV20-1, the J gene TRBJ2-1, with 8 bases fitting TRBD2. The CDR3 contains 16 residues. With 3 bases clipped from V and 2 bases from J, the junction kept 9 bases outside the gene matches. Germline CDR1 reads DFQATT; CDR2 reads SNEGSKA (reference sequence). The CDR3 region has the DNA TGCAGTGCTAGGAGATATAGCGGGGCGCCCTACAATGAGCAGTTCTTC. As protein: CSARRYSGAPYNEQFF.

This clonotype was counted many times. A junction end diverges from the germline sequence, so it may reflect a read error. The J gene is TRBJ2-1, the V gene TRBV20-1; tentative D call: TRBD1 (7 bases). This CDR3 contains 16 residues. Germline V gene sequence: CDR1 DFQATT, CDR2 SNEGSKA (reference sequence). CDR3 in amino acids: CSARRTGTVDYNEQFF. The CDR3 DNA is TGCAGTGCTAGAAGGACCGGGACAGTGGACTACAATGAGCAGTTCTTT.

This clonotype was counted ten times or more. A read error may explain this, as a much larger clone is one base away. The chain's CDR3 is CASSFGQGNQPQHF. DNA for the CDR3: TGCGCCAGCAGCTTCGGACAGGGAAATCAGCCCCAGCATTTT. The chain combines TRBV5-1 with TRBJ1-5; 8 positions agree with TRBD1. The CDR3 sequence is 14 residues long. J lost 4 bases, V lost 2 bases, and 2 bases had no gene match. Germline V gene lookup returns CDR1 SGHRS and CDR2 YFSETQ.

This clonotype was seen repeatedly, ten times or more. J is TRBJ2-1 and V is TRBV20-1, with 12 bases fitting TRBD2. Trimming cost V 5 bases and J 9 bases; bases outside gene matches: 8. From germline, CDR1 is DFQATT and CDR2 SNEGSKA (reference sequence). The CDR3 has 14 residues. CDR3 in amino acids: CSAPPLAGGIEQFF. DNA for the CDR3: TGCAGTGCTCCACCCCTAGCGGGAGGGATTGAGCAGTTCTTC.

The genes are TRBV7-6 and TRBJ2-5; 8 bases line up with TRBD2. The germline CDR1 and CDR2 sequences are SGHVS and FNYEAQ. After removal of 3 bases from V and 4 bases from J, the junction contained 7 bases not matched to a gene. The CDR3 is 15 residues long. The CDR3, as DNA: TGTGCCAGCAGCTTCTTCGGGACTAGTGGAGAGACCCAGTACTTC. Amino acid sequence: CASSFFGTSGETQYF.

The chain joins TRBV20-1 to TRBJ2-3; no firm D call. Per germline, CDR1 DFQATT and CDR2 SNEGSKA (reference sequence). This CDR3 has 13 residues. Deletions cut 2 bases from V and 3 bases from J, with 9 bases between. The CDR3 nucleotides are TGCAGTGCTAGAAGCCCAAATACAGATACGCAGTATTTT. Its protein is CSARSPNTDTQYF.

This clonotype was counted between two and nine times. This chain connects TRBV5-1 to TRBJ2-5; no clear D gene. From germline, CDR1 is SGHRS and CDR2 YFSETQ. The length of the CDR3 is 15 residues. V was shortened by 3 bases and J by 7 bases, with 19 bases between the two germline ends. The chain's CDR3 is CASSSVGRSPRTQYF. The CDR3 DNA reads as TGCGCCAGCAGCTCAGTGGGCAGGTCCCCGCGGACCCAGTACTTC.

The chain recombines TRBV3-1 with TRBJ2-7, with D possibly TRBD2 on 6 matching bases. The CDR3 is made up of 14 amino acids. Looked up from germline, CDR1 is LGHDT and CDR2 is YNNKEL (reference sequence). Trimming removed 5 bases from V and 1 base from J, with 12 bases in between. CDR3 coding DNA: TGTGCCAGCAGCTACTTAGCGGTTTCCTACGAGCAGTACTTC. Translating it yields CASSYLAVSYEQYF.

This clonotype was picked up many times. The CDR3 nucleotides read TGTGCCAGCAGCCCCGGGACTAGCTTTCACGAGCAGTTCTTC. Protein: CASSPGTSFHEQFF. This sequence joins TRBV6-2 or TRBV6-3 and TRBJ2-1; 9 nucleotides line up with TRBD2. Germline V gene lookup returns CDR1 MNHEY and CDR2 SVGEGT. Germline trimming cut 6 bases from V and 10 bases from J; bases unmatched to any gene: 10. There are 14 residues in the CDR3.

The CDR3 DNA sequence: TGTGCCAGCACCGAGACCCCGGCCCGAGAGCAGTTCTTC. This translates into CASTETPAREQFF. The gene calls are TRBV12-3 or TRBV12-4 and TRBJ2-1, with unresolved D. The CDR3 runs to 13 residues. V lost 7 bases and J lost 10, with 17 bases in between.

Remarks on this clonotype: A read error may produce the germline difference seen at one junction end. The V call is TRBV3-1, the J call TRBJ2-1; 15 bases align to TRBD2. The CDR3 loop spans 15 amino acids. Germline V gene sequence: CDR1 LGHDT, CDR2 YNNKEL (reference sequence). Here the CDR3 reads CASTQAGLAGGEQFF. The CDR3, as DNA: TGTGCCAGCACCCAAGCGGGACTAGCGGGAGGTGAGCAGTTCTTC.

This clonotype was recorded a few times. The DNA of the CDR3 is TGTGCCAGCACGCTAGACAGGGTAAAGACCGGGGAGCTGTTTTTT. It is translated as CASTLDRVKTGELFF. The chain joins TRBV12-3 or TRBV12-4 to TRBJ2-2; 7 nucleotides match TRBD1. V was clipped by 7 bases and J by 5 bases; unmatched bases: 10. The CDR3 is 15 amino acids.